This T cell receptor (beta chain) was identified in a study of T cells in Graves' hyperthyroidism and ophthalmopathy. General study findings and limits: Within blood appeared most thyroid clonotypes that had expanded above 0.001.

A note on this clonotype: Its antigen is not identified.

This CDR3 contains 11 residues. Germline CDR1 and CDR2: SQVTM and ANQGSEA. Trimming shortened V by 4 bases and J by 6 bases, and 10 bases separated the two germline ends. Amplified regions were TCR beta CDR3 sequences from RNA transcripts. In the first-round RT-PCR of the TCR CDR3, the HTBI primer set was used. TCRdb re-derived calls from the multiplex PCR reads in MiXCR, one entry per CDR3 protein. The sample records some 490,000 distinct CDR3 sequences, approximately 16% being singletons. Under 3 months was the duration of disease in ophthalmopathy patients, who also had a Clinical Activity Score of at least 3 and a NOSPECS grade of at least 4.

The receptor was isolated from a woman aged 25 to 39 with Graves' ophthalmopathy. The sample comprised blood. This rearrangement joins TRBV29-1 to TRBJ2-7; D unresolved. CDR3 bases: TGCAGCGTTGCCCAGGCGACCGAGCAGTACTTC. It is translated as CSVAQATEQYF.